This T cell receptor beta chain was sequenced for a study of blood T cell repertoires in COVID-19. Background on the study: Acute and convalescent COVID-19 samples came from the United States, Italy and Spain. Sources were T cells, B-cell-depleted T cells, or PBMCs; the material itself was cDNA or gDNA.

Per the study methods: Reference gene primers were amplified, and this amplification served to estimate nucleated cell counts. Clones were sequenced by immunoSEQ multiplex PCR, and TCRdb holds only the in-frame ones, with some missing. V and J calls and clone size are those listed in that table; D and trimming were worked out from the DNA. This table holds tens of thousands of clones, roughly 80% found once. This clone was counted between two and nine times. V was pared by 5 bases and J by 4 bases, with 3 bases of the junction left unmatched. Germline loops: CDR1 GTSNPN, CDR2 SVGIG (reference sequence). The CDR3 is made up of 13 amino acids.

The sequence derives from a human donor in a cohort sampled during active COVID-19. The chain couples TRBV30 to TRBJ1-5, with TRBD1 matching over 9 bases. The specimen was peripheral blood. This chain's CDR3 is CAWAGQGNQPQHF. CDR3 nucleotides: TGTGCCTGGGCGGGACAGGGAAATCAGCCCCAGCATTTT.